These 15 T cell receptor beta chains were sequenced from one sample in a study of STAT5B mutations in CD4+ large granular lymphocyte leukemia. Assay: immunoSEQ multiplex PCR; the TCRdb copy retains only in-frame clones and omits some. The table shows approximately 49,000 clones, with approximately 70% occurring only once. The sequenced sample consisted of CD4+ T cells from blood buffy coats. All receptors derive from a human donor in good health.

The chain has TRBV10-3 and TRBJ1-5, with D perhaps matching TRBD1 (5 bases). The CDR3 is made up of 14 amino acids. Between the trimmed V and J ends, which lost 4 bases and 5 bases, there was a span of 12 bases. Looked up from germline, CDR1 is ENHRY and CDR2 is SYGVKD. The CDR3 loop is CAISAVGGDQPQHF. The CDR3 DNA reads TGTGCCATCAGTGCTGTCGGGGGGGATCAGCCCCAGCATTTT.

The rearrangement links TRBV6-5 to TRBJ2-1; tentatively, D is TRBD2 (6 bases). The CDR3 is made up of 15 amino acids. The V end lost 0 bases, the J end lost 0 bases, and 6 bases lay between the germline ends. Germline-derived CDR1 and CDR2 are MNHEY and SVGAGI. The DNA of the CDR3 is TGTGCCAGCAGTTACTCGGGGGGCTCCTACAATGAGCAGTTCTTC. It translates to CASSYSGGSYNEQFF.

This clone showed up just once. The rearrangement joins TRBV2 to TRBJ1-3; D is undetermined. The CDR3 has 15 residues. Germline V gene data show CDR1 as SNHLY and CDR2 as FYNNEI. V gave up 5 bases and J gave up 2 bases, with 13 bases separating them. CDR3 coding DNA: TGTGCCAGCAGTCGGGCCCCAGGCCCTGGAAACACCATATATTTT. Translation: CASSRAPGPGNTIYF.

The chain uses TRBV30 and TRBJ2-3; D unclear. The CDR3 has 13 amino acids. V lost 1 base and J 5 bases, leaving 10 bases between the germline ends. CDR1 is GTSNPN, CDR2 SVGIG, per germline (reference sequence). As DNA, the CDR3 is TGTGCCTGGAGTGCAGAGACGCGAGATACGCAGTATTTT. Its translation: CAWSAETRDTQYF. Combining the CDR3 with reference TRBV30 and TRBJ2-3 gives the whole variable domain SQTIHQWPATLVQPVGSPLSLECTVEGTSNPNLYWYRQAAGRGLQLLFYSVGIGQISSEVPQNLSASRPQDRQFILSSKKLLLSDSGFYLCAWSAETRDTQYFGPGTRLTVL.

V and J are TRBV5-1 and TRBJ1-1, with 9 positions matching TRBD1. Per germline, CDR1 SGHRS and CDR2 YFSETQ. The length of the CDR3 is 16 residues. Trimming cost V 2 bases and J 1 base; bases outside gene matches: 6. The CDR3 loop is CASSLGTGYQNTEAFF. The CDR3 nucleotides read TGCGCCAGCAGCTTAGGGACAGGGTACCAGAACACTGAAGCTTTCTTT.

The chain combines TRBV6-5 with TRBJ1-1, with 7 bases matching TRBD1. Trimming cost V 5 bases and J 3 bases; bases outside gene matches: 3. Germline CDR1 is MNHEY and CDR2 is SVGAGI. The CDR3 covers 13 residues. Written as DNA, the CDR3 is TGTGCCAGCAGTCTCACAGGGGACACTGAAGCTTTCTTT. This gives the protein CASSLTGDTEAFF.

In nucleotides, the CDR3 is TGTGCCAGCAGCTTAGCGCCCGGTCAGCCCCAGCATTTT. It encodes CASSLAPGQPQHF. This chain uses TRBV7-9 with TRBJ1-5, with unresolved D. The germline V gene encodes CDR1 SEHNR and CDR2 FQNEAQ (reference sequence). With 0 bases removed from V and 6 bases from J, the gap between germline ends came to 6 bases. The CDR3 contains 13 residues.

The chain combines TRBV6-6 with TRBJ2-5; D is perhaps TRBD2 (7 bases). CDR1 is MNHNY and CDR2 is SVGAGI in the germline V gene (reference sequence). The CDR3 contains 14 residues. V shed 7 bases and J shed 4 bases, with 16 bases lying between them. The DNA of the CDR3 is TGTGCCAGCAAAGGGGGGGAGCGCCGAGAGACCCAGTACTTC. This encodes CASKGGERRETQYF.

This clone has only a few counts. The chain joins TRBV2 to TRBJ1-5; no reliable D call. There are 13 residues in the CDR3. V lost 6 bases and J 0 bases, leaving 6 bases between the germline ends. The germline gives CDR1 SNHLY, CDR2 FYNNEI. This chain's CDR3 is CASRLYSNQPQHF. The CDR3 nucleotides read TGTGCCAGCAGATTGTATAGCAATCAGCCCCAGCATTTT. Complete variable domain (other parts from reference TRBV2 and TRBJ1-5): EPEVTQTPSHQVTQMGQEVILRCVPISNHLYFYWYRQILGQKVEFLVSFYNNEISEKSEIFDDQFSVERPDGSNFTLKIRSTKLEDSAMYFCASRLYSNQPQHFGDGTRLSIL.

This chain uses TRBV5-1 with TRBJ2-5, with 8 positions matching TRBD1. V dropped 4 bases and J dropped 4; count of bases not matched to a gene: 12. CDR3 size: 16 residues. Looked up from germline, CDR1 is SGHRS and CDR2 is YFSETQ. The CDR3 DNA reads as TGCGCCAGCAGCCTCGACTCCGGGACAGGCATAGAGACCCAGTACTTC. The encoded protein is CASSLDSGTGIETQYF.

This clone has a handful of counts. One end of the junction does not line up with germline, which may come from a read error. The chain joins TRBV18 to TRBJ1-2, with D possibly being TRBD1 (6 bases). The CDR3 has 14 amino acids. Germline CDR1 and CDR2: KGHSH and LQKENI. CDR3 DNA: TGTGCCAGCTCGCCAGGGGATCCTAACTATGACTACACCTTC. Translated, it gives CASSPGDPNYDYTF.

The CDR3 DNA reads TGTGCCAGCTCACGACCGGGGGGAGGGAATCAGCCCCAGCATTTT. Translated, it gives CASSRPGGGNQPQHF. This chain joins TRBV18 and TRBJ1-5, with D tentatively TRBD1 (5 bases). V lost 4 bases and J lost 4, with 14 bases in between. This CDR3 comprises 15 residues. Germline CDR1 reads KGHSH; CDR2 reads LQKENI.

The chain is built from TRBV5-1 and TRBJ2-5, with D perhaps TRBD1 (5 bases). Trimming cost V 4 bases and J 0 bases, with 13 bases left between them. This CDR3 has 15 amino acids. Per germline, CDR1 SGHRS and CDR2 YFSETQ. The CDR3 bases are TGCGCCAGCAGCATTGGTCAGGGATACCAAGAGACCCAGTACTTC. This codes for CASSIGQGYQETQYF.

The chain joins TRBV11-2 to TRBJ2-1; 9 nucleotides match TRBD2. Germline trimming cut 6 bases from V and 8 bases from J; bases unmatched to any gene: 11. The germline V gene encodes CDR1 SGHAT and CDR2 FQNNGV. The length of the CDR3 is 15 residues. CDR3 sequence (DNA): TGTGCCAGCAGTTCATTAGCGGGGGTCGGCGATGAGCAGTTCTTC. Amino acid sequence: CASSSLAGVGDEQFF.

The chain has TRBV15 and TRBJ1-2, with D perhaps TRBD1 (5 bases). The CDR3 sequence is 16 residues long. In germline, CDR1 is LNHNV, CDR2 YYDKDF (reference sequence). The V gene lost 1 base and the J gene lost 0 bases, with 12 bases spanning the gap. The CDR3 nucleotides read TGTGCCACCAGCAGAGGCCGGGACCTAACTAACTATGGCTACACCTTC. Translating it yields CATSRGRDLTNYGYTF.